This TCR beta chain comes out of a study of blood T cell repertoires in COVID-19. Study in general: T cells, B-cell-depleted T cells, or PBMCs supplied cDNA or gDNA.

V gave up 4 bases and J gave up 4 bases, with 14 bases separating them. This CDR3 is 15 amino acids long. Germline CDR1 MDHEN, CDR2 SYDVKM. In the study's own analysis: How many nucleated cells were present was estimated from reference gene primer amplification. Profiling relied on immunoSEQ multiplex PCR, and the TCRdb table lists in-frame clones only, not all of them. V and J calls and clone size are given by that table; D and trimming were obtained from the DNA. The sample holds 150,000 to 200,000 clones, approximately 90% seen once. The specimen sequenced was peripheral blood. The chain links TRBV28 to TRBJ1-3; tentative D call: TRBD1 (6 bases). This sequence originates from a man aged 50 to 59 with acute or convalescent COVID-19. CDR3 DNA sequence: TGTGCCAGCAGTTCCGCGGGGGCGCCAGGAAACACCATATATTTT. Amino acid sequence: CASSSAGAPGNTIYF.